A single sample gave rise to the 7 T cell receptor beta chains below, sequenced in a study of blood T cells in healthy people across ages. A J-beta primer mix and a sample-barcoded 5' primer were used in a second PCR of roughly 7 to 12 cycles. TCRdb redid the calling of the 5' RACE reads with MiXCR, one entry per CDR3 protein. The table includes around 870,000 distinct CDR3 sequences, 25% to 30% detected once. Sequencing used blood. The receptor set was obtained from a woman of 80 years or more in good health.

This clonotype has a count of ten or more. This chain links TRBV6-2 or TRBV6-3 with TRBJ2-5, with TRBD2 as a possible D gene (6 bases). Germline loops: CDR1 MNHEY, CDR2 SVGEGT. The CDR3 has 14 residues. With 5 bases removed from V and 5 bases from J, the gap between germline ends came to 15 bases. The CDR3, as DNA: TGTGCCAGCAGTCGACGACTAGGGATGGAGACCCAGTACTTC. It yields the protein CASSRRLGMETQYF.

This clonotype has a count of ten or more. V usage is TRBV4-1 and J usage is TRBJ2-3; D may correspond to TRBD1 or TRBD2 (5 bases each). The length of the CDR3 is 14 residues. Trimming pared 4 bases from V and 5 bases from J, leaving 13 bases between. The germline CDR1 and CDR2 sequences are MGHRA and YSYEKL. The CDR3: CASSRLGRQDTQYF. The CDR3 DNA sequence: TGCGCCAGCAGCCGACTGGGACGTCAAGATACGCAGTATTTT.

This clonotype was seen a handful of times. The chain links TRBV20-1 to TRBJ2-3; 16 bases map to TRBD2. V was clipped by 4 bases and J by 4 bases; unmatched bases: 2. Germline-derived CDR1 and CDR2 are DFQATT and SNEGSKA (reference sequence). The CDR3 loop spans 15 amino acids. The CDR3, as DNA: TGCAGTGCTATTGGGACTAGCGGGGGGGCAGATACGCAGTATTTT. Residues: CSAIGTSGGADTQYF.

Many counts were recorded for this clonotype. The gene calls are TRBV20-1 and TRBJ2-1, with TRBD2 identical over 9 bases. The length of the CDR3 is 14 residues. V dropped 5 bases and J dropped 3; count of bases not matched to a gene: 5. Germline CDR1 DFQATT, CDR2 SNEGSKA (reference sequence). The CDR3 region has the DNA TGCAGTGCTTTCGCGGGGGGGGTCTACAATGAGCAGTTCTTC. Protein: CSAFAGGVYNEQFF.

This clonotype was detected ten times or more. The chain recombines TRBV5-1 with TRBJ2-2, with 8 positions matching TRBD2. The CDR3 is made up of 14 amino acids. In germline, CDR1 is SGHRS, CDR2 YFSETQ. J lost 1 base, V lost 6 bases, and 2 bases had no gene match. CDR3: CASNSGENTGELFF. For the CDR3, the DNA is TGCGCCAGCAATAGCGGGGAGAACACCGGGGAGCTGTTTTTT.

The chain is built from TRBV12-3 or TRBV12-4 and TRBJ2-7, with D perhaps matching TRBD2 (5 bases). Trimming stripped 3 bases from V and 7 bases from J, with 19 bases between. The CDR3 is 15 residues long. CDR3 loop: CASSFALAQLNEQYF. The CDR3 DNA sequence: TGTGCCAGCAGTTTTGCCCTAGCCCAGCTTAATGAGCAGTACTTC.

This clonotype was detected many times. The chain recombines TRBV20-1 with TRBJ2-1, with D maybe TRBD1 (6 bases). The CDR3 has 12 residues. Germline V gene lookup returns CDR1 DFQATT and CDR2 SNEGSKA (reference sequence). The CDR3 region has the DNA TGCAGAGTAATAGGACAGTACAATGAGCAGTTCTTC. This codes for CRVIGQYNEQFF.